This TCR beta chain was identified during a study of cytomegalovirus exposure and HLA in healthy donors. Study-level background: The Caucasian-associated ancestry cluster held less than 85% of 398 genotyped donors.

In the PCR, 60 Vbeta and 13 Jbeta primers were used. The method was immunoSEQ multiplex PCR; TCRdb's version includes in-frame clones alone and lacks a portion of them. The table shows over 130,000 clones, with more than 70% occurring only once. Comment on this clone: Its antigen is still unknown.

CDR3 length equals 13 residues. The V end lost 8 bases, the J end lost 6 bases, and 17 bases lay between the germline ends. Germline CDR1 is SNHLY and CDR2 is FYNNEI. Study-wide results and caveats: The availability of immune exposure information extended only to CMV serostatus.

This chain uses TRBV2 with TRBJ2-7, with D possibly TRBD1 on 5 matching bases. The specimen sequenced was PBMCs. The clonotype was recovered from a man aged 45-60 years in good health and CMV-seronegative. CDR3 coding DNA: TGTGCCAGCGGCAGGGAAGGGGATAGCGAGCAGTACTTC. It encodes CASGREGDSEQYF.